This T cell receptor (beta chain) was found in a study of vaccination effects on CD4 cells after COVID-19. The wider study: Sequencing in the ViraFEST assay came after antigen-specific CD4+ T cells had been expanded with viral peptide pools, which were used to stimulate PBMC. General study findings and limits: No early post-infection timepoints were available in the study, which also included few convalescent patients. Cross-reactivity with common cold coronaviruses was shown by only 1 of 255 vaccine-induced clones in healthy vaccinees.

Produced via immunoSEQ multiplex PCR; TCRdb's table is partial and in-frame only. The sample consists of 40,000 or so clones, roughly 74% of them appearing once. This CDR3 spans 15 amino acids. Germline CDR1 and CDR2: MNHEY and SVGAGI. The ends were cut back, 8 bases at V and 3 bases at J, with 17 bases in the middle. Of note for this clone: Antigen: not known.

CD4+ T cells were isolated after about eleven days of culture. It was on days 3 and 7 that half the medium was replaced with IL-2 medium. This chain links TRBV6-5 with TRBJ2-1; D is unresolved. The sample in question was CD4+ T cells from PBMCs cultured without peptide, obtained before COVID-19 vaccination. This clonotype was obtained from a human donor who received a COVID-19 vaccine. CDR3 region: CASDYTSTNYNEQFF. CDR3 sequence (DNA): TGTGCCAGCGATTACACCTCCACTAACTACAATGAGCAGTTCTTC.